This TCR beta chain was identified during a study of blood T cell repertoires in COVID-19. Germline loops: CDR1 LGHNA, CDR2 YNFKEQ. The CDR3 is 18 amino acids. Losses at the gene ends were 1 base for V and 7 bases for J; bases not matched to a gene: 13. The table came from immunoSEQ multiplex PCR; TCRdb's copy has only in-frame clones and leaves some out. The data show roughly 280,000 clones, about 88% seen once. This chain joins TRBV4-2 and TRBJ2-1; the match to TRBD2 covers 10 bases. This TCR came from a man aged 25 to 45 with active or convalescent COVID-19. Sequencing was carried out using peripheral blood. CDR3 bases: TGTGCCAGCAGCCAAGGGTCGCTAGCGGGGGCCTACCTGAATGAGCAGTTCTTC. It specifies CASSQGSLAGAYLNEQFF.